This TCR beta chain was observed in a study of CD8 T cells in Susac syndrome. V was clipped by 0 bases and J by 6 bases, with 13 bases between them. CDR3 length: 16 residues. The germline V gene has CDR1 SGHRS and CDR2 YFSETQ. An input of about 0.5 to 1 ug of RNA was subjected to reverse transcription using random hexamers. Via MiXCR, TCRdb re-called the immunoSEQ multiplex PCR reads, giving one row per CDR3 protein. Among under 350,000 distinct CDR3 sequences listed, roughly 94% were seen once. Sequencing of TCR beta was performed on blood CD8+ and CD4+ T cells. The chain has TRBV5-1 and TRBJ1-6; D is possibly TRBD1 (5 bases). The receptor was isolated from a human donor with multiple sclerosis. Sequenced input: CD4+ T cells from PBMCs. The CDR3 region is CASSLAEGRANSPLHF. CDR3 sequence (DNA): TGCGCCAGCAGCTTGGCCGAAGGCAGGGCTAATTCACCCCTCCACTTT.